Listed here is a single TCR beta chain. Its antigen remains unidentified. The data stem from a study of OX40 agonist ivuxolimab in advanced cancers. General study findings and limits: CD4+ T cells averaged fewer expanded clones than CD8+ T cells. At doses 0.1 to 3.0 mg/kg, CD4+ and CD8+ clones expanded. It was not determined which antigens were specifically recognized by the peripheral T cells that had undergone clonal expansion.

The assay was immunoSEQ multiplex PCR, and TCRdb's table has in-frame clones only and misses some. The sample includes 53,000 or so clones, just under 85% seen only once; the top ten take roughly 3%. Blood was sampled at baseline, cycle 4 day 1, and cycle 7 day 1. The CDR3 has 15 amino acids. Germline CDR1 and CDR2: MNHNY and SVGAGI (reference sequence). V gave up 8 bases and J gave up 5 bases; unmatched junction bases: 9. This receptor was taken from an adult with an advanced solid tumor such as melanoma, head and neck, liver or kidney cancer. The V and J genes are TRBV6-6 and TRBJ2-2, with 9 bases that match TRBD2. Sequencing was performed on CD4+ or CD8+ T cells sorted from blood, taken in a trial of the OX40 agonist ivuxolimab. DNA of the CDR3: TGTGCCAGCTGCCCCGGACTAGCGAGGACCGGGGAGCTGTTTTTT. Translating gives CASCPGLARTGELFF.